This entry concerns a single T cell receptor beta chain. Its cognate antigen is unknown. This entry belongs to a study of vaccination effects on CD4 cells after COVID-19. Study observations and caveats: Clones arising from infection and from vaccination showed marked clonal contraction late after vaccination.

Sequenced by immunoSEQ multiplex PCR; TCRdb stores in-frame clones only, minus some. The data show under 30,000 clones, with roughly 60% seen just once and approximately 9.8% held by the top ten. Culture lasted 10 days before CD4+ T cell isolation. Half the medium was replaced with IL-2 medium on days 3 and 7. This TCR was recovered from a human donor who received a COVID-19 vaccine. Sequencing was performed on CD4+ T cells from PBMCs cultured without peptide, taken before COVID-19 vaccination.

In DNA form, the CDR3 reads TGTGCCAGCAGCGGGACAGGGTCTGGTGGCTACACCTTC. As protein: CASSGTGSGGYTF. The rearrangement joins TRBV6-4 to TRBJ1-2; 9 nucleotides agree with TRBD1. Trimming cost V 6 bases and J 7 bases; bases outside gene matches: 6. Germline CDR1 is MRHNA and CDR2 is SNTAGT. The CDR3 is 13 residues long.